The 21 T cell receptor beta chains in this list originate from one sample, sequenced in a study of blood T cell repertoires in COVID-19. Generated by immunoSEQ multiplex PCR, the TCRdb table keeps only in-frame clones and is missing some. The profile covers roughly 180,000 clones, with 85% to 90% appearing a single time and 6.2% taken by the ten largest. Sequenced material: PBMCs or T cells enriched from blood (not recorded which). The receptors shown here come from a man aged 35 to 55 who had recovered from COVID-19.

J is TRBJ1-1 and V is TRBV6-5; D is unresolved. The CDR3 is 15 residues long. Deletions cut 4 bases from V and 1 base from J, with 13 bases between. In germline, CDR1 is MNHEY, CDR2 SVGAGI. The CDR3 here is CASSSWVGRNTEAFF. Here the CDR3 DNA reads TGTGCCAGCAGTTCCTGGGTAGGGAGGAACACTGAAGCTTTCTTT.

This clone was seen only a few times. This rearrangement joins TRBV7-2 to TRBJ1-1, with 9 nucleotides matching TRBD1. CDR3 length: 14 residues. Germline trimming cut 5 bases from V and 9 bases from J; bases unmatched to any gene: 10. CDR1 and CDR2 from the germline V gene are SGHTA and FQGNSA. CDR3 DNA sequence: TGTGCCAGCAGCCCCCGGACAGGGGAAGGAAAAGCTTTCTTT. It yields the protein CASSPRTGEGKAFF.

V is TRBV11-3 and J is TRBJ2-3; tentatively, D is TRBD1 (6 bases). Germline assignment: CDR1 SGHNT and CDR2 YENEEA. Trimming removed 8 bases from V and 5 bases from J, with 11 bases in between. This CDR3 region has 12 residues. Here the CDR3 reads CASSRGGDTQYF. As DNA, the CDR3 is TGTGCCAGCTCCAGGGGCGGAGATACGCAGTATTTT.

The chain links TRBV6-4 to TRBJ2-3; TRBD2 matches at 9 bases. Germline CDR1 reads MRHNA; CDR2 reads SNTAGT. The trim removed 4 bases at V and 2 bases at J, leaving 4 bases unmatched. The CDR3 runs to 15 residues. The CDR3 is CASSALAGTTDTQYF. Here the CDR3 DNA reads TGTGCCAGCAGTGCCCTAGCGGGGACCACAGATACGCAGTATTTT.

The CDR3 loop reads CASSRGPEANTDTQYF. CDR3 nucleotides: TGTGCCAGTAGTAGGGGGCCAGAAGCCAACACAGATACGCAGTATTTT. This rearrangement joins TRBV19 to TRBJ2-3, with a possible D match to TRBD1 (6 bases). With 4 bases removed from V and 2 bases from J, the gap between germline ends came to 16 bases. This CDR3 is 16 amino acids long. The germline CDR1 and CDR2 sequences are LNHDA and SQIVND (reference sequence).

This chain connects TRBV4-2 to TRBJ1-2, with TRBD1 identical over 9 bases. With V trimmed by 0 bases and J by 2 bases, 10 bases remained unmatched. Germline V gene sequence: CDR1 LGHNA, CDR2 YNFKEQ. CDR3 length: 18 residues. Written as DNA, the CDR3 is TGTGCCAGCAGCCAAGAAGAGTCGGGACAGGGCGCCAACTATGGCTACACCTTC. It translates to CASSQEESGQGANYGYTF.

The CDR3 spells CASSESNNEQFF. DNA of the CDR3: TGCGCCAGCAGTGAGTCTAACAATGAGCAGTTCTTC. The rearrangement uses TRBV10-1 and TRBJ2-1, with no clear D. Between the trimmed V and J ends, which lost 0 bases and 5 bases, there was a span of 2 bases. Germline loops: CDR1 WNHNN, CDR2 SYGVQD (reference sequence). There are 12 residues in the CDR3.

The chain couples TRBV27 to TRBJ2-7, with TRBD2 identical over 12 bases. In germline, CDR1 is MNHEY, CDR2 SMNVEV (reference sequence). The trim removed 6 bases at V and 1 base at J, leaving 4 bases unmatched. The CDR3 sequence is 15 residues long. Here the CDR3 DNA reads TGTGCCAGCAGCCATGGACTAGCGGGATCCTACGAGCAGTACTTC. Its translation: CASSHGLAGSYEQYF.

The chain links TRBV28 to TRBJ1-2; 8 bases match TRBD1. The V segment lost 6 bases and the J segment 8 bases; nucleotides outside the gene matches: 11. From germline, CDR1 is MDHEN and CDR2 SYDVKM. CDR3 length equals 14 residues. The CDR3 loop reads CASSRPQGAGGYTF. CDR3 coding DNA: TGTGCCAGCAGCCGCCCCCAGGGGGCGGGCGGCTACACCTTC.

V is TRBV5-4 and J is TRBJ2-5; 9 bases fit TRBD1. CDR3 size: 18 residues. Germline lookup yields CDR1 SGHNT and CDR2 YYREEE (reference sequence). Germline trimming cut 4 bases from V and 2 bases from J; bases unmatched to any gene: 15. The CDR3 nucleotides read TGTGCCAGCAGCGCGACCCCTAGGACAGGGGTGAGGCAAGAGACCCAGTACTTC. It is translated as CASSATPRTGVRQETQYF.

The chain joins TRBV28 to TRBJ2-2, with 8 bases fitting TRBD1. Trimming removed 8 bases from V and 5 bases from J; junction bases left unmatched: 28. The CDR3 is 21 amino acids. CDR1 is MDHEN and CDR2 is SYDVKM in the germline V gene. CDR3 DNA sequence: TGTGCCAGCCCGGCTCCGACGGGAACATCCGAAAGGGACAGGAGGACCGGGGAGCTGTTTTTT. Residues: CASPAPTGTSERDRRTGELFF.

The chain couples TRBV27 to TRBJ1-4; 7 bases fit TRBD1. The CDR3 runs to 15 residues. Germline CDR1 MNHEY, CDR2 SMNVEV (reference sequence). The J segment lost 4 bases and the V segment lost 6 bases, leaving 8 bases of the junction unmatched. The CDR3 protein is CASSPTGRNNEKLFF. The CDR3 DNA reads TGTGCCAGCAGCCCGACAGGGCGGAATAATGAAAAACTGTTTTTT.

This rearrangement joins TRBV6-5 to TRBJ2-1; no firm D call. The CDR3 is 11 amino acids. V was pared by 8 bases and J by 9 bases, with 11 bases between. Germline values: CDR1 MNHEY, CDR2 SVGAGI. The CDR3 DNA sequence: TGTGCCAGCGGGTGGGCCGGTGAGCAGTTCTTC. Translation gives CASGWAGEQFF.

The chain combines TRBV2 with TRBJ1-2; D ambiguous. From germline, CDR1 is SNHLY and CDR2 FYNNEI. The CDR3 runs to 16 residues. V was shortened by 2 bases and J by 4 bases, with 17 bases between the two germline ends. CDR3 residues: CASSEKRTPRGYGYTF. CDR3 sequence (DNA): TGTGCCAGCAGTGAAAAAAGGACTCCGAGAGGCTATGGCTACACCTTC.

The J gene is TRBJ2-7, the V gene TRBV7-9, with 9 nucleotides matching TRBD1. Germline CDR1 and CDR2: SEHNR and FQNEAQ (reference sequence). The CDR3 is made up of 16 amino acids. J was trimmed by 1 base and V by 5 bases; bases with no gene match: 9. CDR3 in DNA: TGTGCCAGCAGCGAGGGACAGGGTATGGGGTCCTACGAGCAGTACTTC. Amino acid sequence: CASSEGQGMGSYEQYF.

This chain connects TRBV5-1 to TRBJ1-2; a possible D gene is TRBD1 (6 bases). The CDR3 length is 14 residues. Germline CDR1 reads SGHRS; CDR2 reads YFSETQ. V lost 4 bases and J 6 bases, leaving 16 bases between the germline ends. CDR3 in amino acids: CASSVGQPRDGYTF. CDR3 coding DNA: TGCGCCAGCAGCGTCGGACAGCCGCGAGATGGCTACACCTTC. The full variable domain, its missing parts supplied by reference TRBV5-1 and TRBJ1-2, is KAGVTQTPRYLIKTRGQQVTLSCSPISGHRSVSWYQQTPGQGLQFLFEYFSETQRNKGNFPGRFSGRQFSNSRSEMNVSTLELGDSALYLCASSVGQPRDGYTFGSGTRLTVV.

V usage is TRBV6-5 and J usage is TRBJ1-1; possible D gene TRBD1, 5 bases. CDR1 and CDR2 from the germline V gene are MNHEY and SVGAGI. The CDR3 loop spans 14 amino acids. With 0 bases removed from V and 6 bases from J, the gap between germline ends came to 11 bases. The CDR3 region is CASSYSGRAAEAFF. The CDR3 nucleotides are TGTGCCAGCAGTTACTCAGGCAGGGCTGCTGAAGCTTTCTTT.

V gene TRBV5-8 combines with J gene TRBJ2-1; 8 bases align to TRBD2. The CDR3 loop spans 12 amino acids. The germline CDR1 and CDR2 sequences are SGHTS and YDEGEE. The V gene end was trimmed by 6 bases and the J gene end by 10 bases; junction bases not matched to a gene: 6. This CDR3 reads CASKHSGIEQFF. The CDR3 region has the DNA TGTGCCAGCAAACATAGCGGGATCGAGCAGTTCTTC.

This chain connects TRBV4-2 to TRBJ1-2; TRBD1 matches at 10 bases. This CDR3 is 13 amino acids long. V gave up 8 bases and J gave up 4 bases; unmatched junction bases: 4. CDR1 is LGHNA, CDR2 YNFKEQ, per germline. The CDR3 DNA reads as TGTGCCAGCGGGGACAGGGGTGGCTATGGCTACACCTTC. This gives the protein CASGDRGGYGYTF.

The chain is built from TRBV11-3 and TRBJ1-1; 9 bases are a match to TRBD1. The CDR3 consists of 14 residues. J lost 12 bases, V lost 1 base, and 9 bases had no gene match. Germline CDR1 is SGHNT and CDR2 is YENEEA. The CDR3: CASSLVPGQGISFF. As DNA, the CDR3 is TGTGCCAGCAGCTTAGTCCCGGGACAGGGTATTTCTTTCTTT.

The genes are TRBV7-9 and TRBJ2-7; D might be TRBD1 (5 bases). The CDR3 covers 14 residues. Trimming removed 1 base at V and 5 bases at J, with 12 bases between. The germline gives CDR1 SEHNR, CDR2 FQNEAQ (reference sequence). The CDR3 bases are TGTGCCAGCAGCTTAGGGCAGGGTCGGAACGAGCAGTACTTC. This codes for CASSLGQGRNEQYF.